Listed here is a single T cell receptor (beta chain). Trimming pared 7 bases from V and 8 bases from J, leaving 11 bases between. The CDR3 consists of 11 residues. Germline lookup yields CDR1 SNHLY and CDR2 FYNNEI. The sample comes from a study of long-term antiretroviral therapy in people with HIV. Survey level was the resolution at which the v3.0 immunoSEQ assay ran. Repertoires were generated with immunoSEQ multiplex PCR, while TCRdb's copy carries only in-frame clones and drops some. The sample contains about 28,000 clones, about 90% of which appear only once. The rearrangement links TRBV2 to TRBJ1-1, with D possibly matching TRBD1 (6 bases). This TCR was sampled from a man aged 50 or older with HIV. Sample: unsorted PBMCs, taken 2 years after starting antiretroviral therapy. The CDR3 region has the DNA TGTGCCAGCAACTCACAGGGCGAAGCTTTCTTT. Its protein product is CASNSQGEAFF.